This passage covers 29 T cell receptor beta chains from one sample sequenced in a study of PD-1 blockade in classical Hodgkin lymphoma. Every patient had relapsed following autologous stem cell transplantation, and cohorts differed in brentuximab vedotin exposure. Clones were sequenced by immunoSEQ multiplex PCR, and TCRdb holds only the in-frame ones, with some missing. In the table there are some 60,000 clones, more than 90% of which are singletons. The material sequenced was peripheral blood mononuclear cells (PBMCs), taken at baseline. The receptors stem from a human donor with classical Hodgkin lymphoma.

The DNA for the CDR3 is TGTGCCAGCAGCTCTAGCGGGAGACACACCGGGGAGCTGTTTTTT. It encodes CASSSSGRHTGELFF. This chain connects TRBV7-9 to TRBJ2-2; 10 positions agree with TRBD2. V shed 4 bases and J 3 bases; nucleotides not matched to a gene: 2. CDR3 length: 15 amino acids. From germline, CDR1 is SEHNR and CDR2 FQNEAQ (reference sequence).

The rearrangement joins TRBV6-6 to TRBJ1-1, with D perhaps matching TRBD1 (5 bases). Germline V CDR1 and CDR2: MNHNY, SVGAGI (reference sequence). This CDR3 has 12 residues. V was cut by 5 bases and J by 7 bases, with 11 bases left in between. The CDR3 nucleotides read TGTGCCAGCAGTACCCCAGGGAATGAAGCTTTCTTT. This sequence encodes CASSTPGNEAFF.

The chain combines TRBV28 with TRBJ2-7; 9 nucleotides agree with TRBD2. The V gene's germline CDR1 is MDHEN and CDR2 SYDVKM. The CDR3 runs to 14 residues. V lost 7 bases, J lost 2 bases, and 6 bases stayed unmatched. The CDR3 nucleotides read TGTGCCAGCAAACTAAGCGGGGGGCCCTACGAGCAGTACTTC. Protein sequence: CASKLSGGPYEQYF.

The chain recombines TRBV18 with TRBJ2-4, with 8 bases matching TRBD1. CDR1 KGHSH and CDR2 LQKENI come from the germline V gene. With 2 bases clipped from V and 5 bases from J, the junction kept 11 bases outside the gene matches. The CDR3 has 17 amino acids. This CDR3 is CASSPSLNPGQENIQYF. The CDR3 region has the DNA TGTGCCAGCTCACCAAGTCTCAACCCGGGACAGGAAAACATTCAGTACTTC.

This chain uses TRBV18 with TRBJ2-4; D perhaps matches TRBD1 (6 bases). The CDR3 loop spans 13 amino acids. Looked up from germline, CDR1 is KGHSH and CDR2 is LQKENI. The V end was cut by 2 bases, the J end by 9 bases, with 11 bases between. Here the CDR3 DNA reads TGTGCCAGCTCACCAGAGGGGGTCGGCATTCAGTACTTC. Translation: CASSPEGVGIQYF.

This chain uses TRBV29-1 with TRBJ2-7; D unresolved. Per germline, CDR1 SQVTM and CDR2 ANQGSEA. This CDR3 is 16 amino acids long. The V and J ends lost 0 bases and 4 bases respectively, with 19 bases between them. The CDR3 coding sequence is TGCAGCGTTGAAGATCCCCAGGCCCACTCCTCTTACGAGCAGTACTTC. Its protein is CSVEDPQAHSSYEQYF.

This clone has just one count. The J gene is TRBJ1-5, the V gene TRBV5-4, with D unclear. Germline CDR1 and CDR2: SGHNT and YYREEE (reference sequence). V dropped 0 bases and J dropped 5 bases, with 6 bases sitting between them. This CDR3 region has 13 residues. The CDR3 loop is CASSLDGDQPQHF. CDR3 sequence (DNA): TGTGCCAGCAGCTTGGATGGCGATCAGCCCCAGCATTTT.

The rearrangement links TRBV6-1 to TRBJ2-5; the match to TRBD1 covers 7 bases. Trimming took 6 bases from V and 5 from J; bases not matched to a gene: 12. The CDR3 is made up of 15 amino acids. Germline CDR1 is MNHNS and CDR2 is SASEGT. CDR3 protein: CASRGRQGRLETQYF. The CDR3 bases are TGTGCCAGCAGGGGAAGACAGGGAAGGTTGGAGACCCAGTACTTC.

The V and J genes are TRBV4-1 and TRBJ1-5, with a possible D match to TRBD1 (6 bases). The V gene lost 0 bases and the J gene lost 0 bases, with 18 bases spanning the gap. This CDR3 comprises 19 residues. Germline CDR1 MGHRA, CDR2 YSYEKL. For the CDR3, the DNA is TGCGCCAGCAGCCAAGAAGGGGGGGCAGTTCTCTATAGCAATCAGCCCCAGCATTTT. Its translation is CASSQEGGAVLYSNQPQHF.

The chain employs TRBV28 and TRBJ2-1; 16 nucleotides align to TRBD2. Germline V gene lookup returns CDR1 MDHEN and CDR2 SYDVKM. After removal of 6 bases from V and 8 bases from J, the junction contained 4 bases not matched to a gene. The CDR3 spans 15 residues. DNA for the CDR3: TGTGCCAGCAGAATGGGACTAGCGGGAGGGCATGAGCAGTTCTTC. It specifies CASRMGLAGGHEQFF.

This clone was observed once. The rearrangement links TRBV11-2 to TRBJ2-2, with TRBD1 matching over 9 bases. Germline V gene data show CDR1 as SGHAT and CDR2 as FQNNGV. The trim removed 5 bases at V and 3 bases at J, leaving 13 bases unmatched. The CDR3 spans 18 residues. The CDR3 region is CASSHNRGQEIYTGELFF. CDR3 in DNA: TGTGCCAGCAGCCACAACAGGGGGCAAGAAATTTACACCGGGGAGCTGTTTTTT.

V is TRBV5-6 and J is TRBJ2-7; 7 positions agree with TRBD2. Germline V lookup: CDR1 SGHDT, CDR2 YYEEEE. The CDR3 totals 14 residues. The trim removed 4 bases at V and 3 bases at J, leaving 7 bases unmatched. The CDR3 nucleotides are TGTGCCAGCAGCCCCCTGGGGGGGATCTACGAGCAGTACTTC. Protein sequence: CASSPLGGIYEQYF. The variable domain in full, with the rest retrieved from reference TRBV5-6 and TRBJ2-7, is DAGVTQSPTHLIKTRGQQVTLRCSPKSGHDTVSWYQQALGQGPQFIFQYYEEEERQRGNFPDRFSGHQFPNYSSELNVNALLLGDSALYLCASSPLGGIYEQYFGPGTRLTVT.

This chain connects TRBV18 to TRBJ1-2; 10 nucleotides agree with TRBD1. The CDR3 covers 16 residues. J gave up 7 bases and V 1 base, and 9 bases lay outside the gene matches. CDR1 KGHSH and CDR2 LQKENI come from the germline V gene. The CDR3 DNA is TGTGCCAGCTCACCACTTCCCGGGACAGGGGTTCCTGGCTACACCTTC. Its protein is CASSPLPGTGVPGYTF. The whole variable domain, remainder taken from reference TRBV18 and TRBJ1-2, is NAGVMQNPRHLVRRRGQEARLRCSPMKGHSHVYWYRQLPEEGLKFMVYLQKENIIDESGMPKERFSAEFPKEGPSILRIQQVVRGDSAAYFCASSPLPGTGVPGYTFGSGTRLTVV.

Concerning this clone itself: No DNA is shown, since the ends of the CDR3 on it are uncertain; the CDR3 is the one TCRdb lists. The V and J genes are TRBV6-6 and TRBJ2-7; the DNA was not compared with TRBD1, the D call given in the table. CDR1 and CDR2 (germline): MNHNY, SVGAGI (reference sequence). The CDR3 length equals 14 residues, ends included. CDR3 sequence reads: CASSTSVGAYEQYF.

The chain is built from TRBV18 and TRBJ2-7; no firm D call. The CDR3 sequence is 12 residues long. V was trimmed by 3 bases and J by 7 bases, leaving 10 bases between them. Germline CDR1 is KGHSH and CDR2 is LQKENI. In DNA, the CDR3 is TGTGCCAGCTCACCTGTGGGGTTGGAGCAGTACTTC. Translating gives CASSPVGLEQYF.

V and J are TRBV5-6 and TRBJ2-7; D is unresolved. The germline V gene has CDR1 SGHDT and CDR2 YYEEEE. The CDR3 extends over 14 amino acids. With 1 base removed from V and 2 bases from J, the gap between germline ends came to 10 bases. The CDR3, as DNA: TGTGCCAGCAGCTTGCGTCAGAGGACCTACGAGCAGTACTTC. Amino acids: CASSLRQRTYEQYF.

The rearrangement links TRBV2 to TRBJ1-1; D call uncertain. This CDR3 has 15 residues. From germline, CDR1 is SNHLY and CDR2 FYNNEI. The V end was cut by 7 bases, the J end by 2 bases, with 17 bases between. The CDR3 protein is CASTISFGLNTEAFF. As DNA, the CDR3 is TGTGCCAGCACCATCTCGTTCGGGCTTAACACTGAAGCTTTCTTT.

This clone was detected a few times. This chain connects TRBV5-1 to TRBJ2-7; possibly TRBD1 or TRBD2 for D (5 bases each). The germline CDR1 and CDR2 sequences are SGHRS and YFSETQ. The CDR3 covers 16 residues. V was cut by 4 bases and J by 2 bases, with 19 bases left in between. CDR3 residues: CASSPANTVGAYEQYF. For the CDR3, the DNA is TGCGCCAGCAGCCCCGCCAACACAGTGGGGGCCTACGAGCAGTACTTC.

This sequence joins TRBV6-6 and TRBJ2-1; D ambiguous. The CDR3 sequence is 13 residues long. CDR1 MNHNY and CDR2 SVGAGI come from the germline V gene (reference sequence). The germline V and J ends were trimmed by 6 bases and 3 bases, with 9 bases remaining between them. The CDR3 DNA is TGTGCCAGCAGCTCCTCTTACTACAATGAGCAGTTCTTC. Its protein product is CASSSSYYNEQFF.

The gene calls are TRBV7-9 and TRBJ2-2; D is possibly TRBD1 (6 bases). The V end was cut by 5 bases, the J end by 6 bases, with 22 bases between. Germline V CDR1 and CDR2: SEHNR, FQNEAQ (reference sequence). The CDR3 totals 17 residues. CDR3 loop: CASSLSLTGSNPGELFF. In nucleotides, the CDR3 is TGTGCCAGCAGCCTATCTCTAACAGGGTCTAACCCCGGGGAGCTGTTTTTT.

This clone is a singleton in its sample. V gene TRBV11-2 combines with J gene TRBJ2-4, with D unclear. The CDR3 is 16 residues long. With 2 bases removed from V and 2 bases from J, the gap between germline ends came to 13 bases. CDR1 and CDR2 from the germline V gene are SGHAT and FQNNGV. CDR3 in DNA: TGTGCCAGCAGCTTAAAGCCCGGCGGTACCAAAAACATTCAGTACTTC. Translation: CASSLKPGGTKNIQYF.

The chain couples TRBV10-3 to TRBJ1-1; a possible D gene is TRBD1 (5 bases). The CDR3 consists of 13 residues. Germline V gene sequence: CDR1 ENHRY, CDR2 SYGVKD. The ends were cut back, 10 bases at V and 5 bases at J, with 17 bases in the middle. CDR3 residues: CATTDGRGTEAFF. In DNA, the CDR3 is TGTGCCACGACGGACGGCCGGGGGACTGAAGCTTTCTTT.

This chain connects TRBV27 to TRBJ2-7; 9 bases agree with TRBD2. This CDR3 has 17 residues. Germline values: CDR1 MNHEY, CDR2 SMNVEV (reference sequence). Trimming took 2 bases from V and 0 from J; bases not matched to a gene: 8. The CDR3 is CASSLPSFSGSSYEQYF. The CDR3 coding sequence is TGTGCCAGCAGTTTACCCTCATTTAGCGGGAGCTCCTACGAGCAGTACTTC.

The CDR3 loop is CTSSQDRTPSSYNEQFF. Written as DNA, the CDR3 is TGCACCAGCAGCCAAGATCGAACGCCTAGCTCCTACAATGAGCAGTTCTTC. J is TRBJ2-1 and V is TRBV1; the D call in the table, TRBD2, was not verified against the DNA. TRBV1 has pseudogene status. The CDR3 is 17 residues long.

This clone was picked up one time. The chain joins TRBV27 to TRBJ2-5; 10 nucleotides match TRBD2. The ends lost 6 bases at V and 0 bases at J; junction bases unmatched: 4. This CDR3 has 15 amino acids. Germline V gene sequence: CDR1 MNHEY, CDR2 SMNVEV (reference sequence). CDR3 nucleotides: TGTGCCAGCAGAGTAGCGGGGGGACACCAAGAGACCCAGTACTTC. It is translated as CASRVAGGHQETQYF.

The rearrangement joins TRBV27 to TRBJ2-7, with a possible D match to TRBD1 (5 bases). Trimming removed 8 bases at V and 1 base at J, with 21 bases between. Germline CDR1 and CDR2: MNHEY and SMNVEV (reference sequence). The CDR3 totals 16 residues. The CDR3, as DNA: TGTGCCAGCGGGCCCTCCCTCAGCCAGGGATCCTACGAGCAGTACTTC. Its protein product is CASGPSLSQGSYEQYF.

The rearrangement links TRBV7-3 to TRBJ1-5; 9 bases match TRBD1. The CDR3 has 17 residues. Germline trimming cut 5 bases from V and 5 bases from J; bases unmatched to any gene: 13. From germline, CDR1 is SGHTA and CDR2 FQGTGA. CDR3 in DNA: TGTGCCAGCAGCCCGTCCAGGGACAGGGTTTCGGATCAGCCCCAGCATTTT. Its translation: CASSPSRDRVSDQPQHF.

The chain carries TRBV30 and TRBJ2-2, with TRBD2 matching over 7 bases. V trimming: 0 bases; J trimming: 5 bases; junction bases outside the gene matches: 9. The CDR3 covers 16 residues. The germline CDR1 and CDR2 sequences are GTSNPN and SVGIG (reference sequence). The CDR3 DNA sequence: TGTGCCTGGAGTGTGGGAGCGGGAATCGGTACCGGGGAGCTGTTTTTT. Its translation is CAWSVGAGIGTGELFF.

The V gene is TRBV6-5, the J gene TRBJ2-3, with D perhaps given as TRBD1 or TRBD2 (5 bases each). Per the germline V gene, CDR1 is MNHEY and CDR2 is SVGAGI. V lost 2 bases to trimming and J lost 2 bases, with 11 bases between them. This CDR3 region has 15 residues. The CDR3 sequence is CASSYARDLTDTQYF. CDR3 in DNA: TGTGCCAGCAGTTACGCCCGGGACCTCACAGATACGCAGTATTTT.